The rows below give T cell receptor beta chains drawn from one sample of a study of CD8+ T cells in alopecia areata. Assay: immunoSEQ multiplex PCR; the TCRdb copy retains only in-frame clones and omits some. The data contain around 99,000 clones, less than 90% of them singletons. The sample consisted of CD8+ T cells sorted from blood, taken at week 24, from a patient treated with tofacitinib. The receptors derive from a human donor with alopecia areata. Each CDR3 is given with its conserved first and last residue. A D gene is named only where the DNA matches it firmly. Part of the rows lack a size; the others show once, few, many or a class for expanded clones.

V gene: TRBV6-1
J gene: TRBJ2-7
D gene: .
clone size: .
CDR3 protein: CASSEYHRGYEQYF
CDR3 DNA: TGTGCCAGCAGTGAATATCACAGAGGCTACGAGCAGTACTTC

V gene: TRBV11-2
J gene: TRBJ2-7
D gene: .
clone size: once
CDR3 protein: CASSQGDEQYF
CDR3 DNA: TGTGCCAGCAGCCAAGGGGACGAGCAGTACTTC

V gene: TRBV5-1
J gene: TRBJ2-3
D gene: TRBD2
clone size: once
CDR3 protein: CASSSRREGGTDTQYF
CDR3 DNA: TGCGCCAGCAGCTCACGAAGGGAGGGTGGCACAGATACGCAGTATTTT

V gene: TRBV7-2
J gene: TRBJ2-1
D gene: .
clone size: .
CDR3 protein: CASSSPTVYNEQFF
CDR3 DNA: TGTGCCAGCAGCTCGCCGACAGTCTACAATGAGCAGTTCTTC

V gene: TRBV14
J gene: TRBJ2-3
D gene: TRBD2
clone size: .
CDR3 protein: CASSRAGTSGGPTDTQYF
CDR3 DNA: TGTGCCAGCAGCCGCGCCGGGACTAGCGGGGGGCCCACAGATACGCAGTATTTT

V gene: TRBV5-1
J gene: TRBJ1-1
D gene: .
clone size: once
CDR3 protein: CASSLGDLPHYEAFF
CDR3 DNA: TGCGCCAGCAGCTTGGGAGACCTACCCCATTATGAAGCTTTCTTT

V gene: TRBV29-1
J gene: TRBJ2-5
D gene: .
clone size: .
CDR3 protein: CSVVPRGEGETQYF
CDR3 DNA: TGCAGCGTTGTTCCCCGGGGAGAGGGAGAGACCCAGTACTTC

V gene: TRBV7-9
J gene: TRBJ2-7
D gene: .
clone size: .
CDR3 protein: CASSLSGRAYEQYF
CDR3 DNA: TGTGCCAGCAGCTTATCGGGGCGGGCCTACGAGCAGTACTTC

V gene: TRBV29-1
J gene: TRBJ1-1
D gene: TRBD1
clone size: .
CDR3 protein: CSVSSGTDYTEAFF
CDR3 DNA: TGCAGCGTCTCCTCCGGGACAGACTACACTGAAGCTTTCTTT

V gene: TRBV5-1
J gene: TRBJ2-1
D gene: TRBD2
clone size: .
CDR3 protein: CASSFYQAGGLSGSYNEQFF
CDR3 DNA: TGCGCCAGCAGCTTCTATCAAGCGGGGGGGCTTTCAGGCTCCTACAATGAGCAGTTCTTC

V gene: TRBV7-9
J gene: TRBJ2-4
D gene: .
clone size: .
CDR3 protein: CASSLVLENIQYF
CDR3 DNA: TGTGCCAGCAGCTTAGTGCTTGAAAACATTCAGTACTTC

V gene: TRBV2
J gene: TRBJ1-2
D gene: .
clone size: .
CDR3 protein: CASSEKGLKSSYGYTF
CDR3 DNA: TGTGCCAGCAGTGAAAAGGGACTCAAGTCGTCCTATGGCTACACCTTC

V gene: TRBV27
J gene: TRBJ2-7
D gene: TRBD1
clone size: .
CDR3 protein: CASSERQGVVTYEQYF
CDR3 DNA: TGTGCCAGCAGTGAGCGACAGGGGGTTGTAACCTACGAGCAGTACTTC

V gene: TRBV7-2
J gene: TRBJ2-5
D gene: TRBD2
clone size: few
CDR3 protein: CASSFRTSGGDKTQYF
CDR3 DNA: TGTGCCAGCAGTTTCCGTACTAGCGGGGGGGATAAGACCCAGTACTTC

V gene: TRBV7-9
J gene: TRBJ2-5
D gene: TRBD1
clone size: .
CDR3 protein: CASSLRTGQETQYF
CDR3 DNA: TGTGCCAGCAGCCTCAGGACAGGACAAGAGACCCAGTACTTC

V gene: TRBV6-1
J gene: TRBJ2-1
D gene: TRBD2
clone size: .
CDR3 protein: CAGSEKVAGLYNEQFF
CDR3 DNA: TGTGCCGGCAGTGAAAAAGTAGCGGGTCTTTACAATGAGCAGTTCTTC

V gene: TRBV6-5
J gene: TRBJ1-5
D gene: .
clone size: .
CDR3 protein: CASSEDQPQHF
CDR3 DNA: TGTGCCAGCAGTGAAGATCAGCCCCAGCATTTT

V gene: TRBV7-9
J gene: TRBJ2-7
D gene: .
clone size: .
CDR3 protein: CASSYQVSYEQYF
CDR3 DNA: TGTGCCAGCAGCTACCAGGTTTCCTACGAGCAGTACTTC

V gene: TRBV2
J gene: TRBJ1-2
D gene: .
clone size: .
CDR3 protein: CASNRSPAQAANYGYTF
CDR3 DNA: TGTGCCAGCAACCGATCACCCGCCCAGGCCGCTAACTATGGCTACACCTTC

V gene: TRBV2
J gene: TRBJ2-1
D gene: .
clone size: .
CDR3 protein: CASSNGTRRGEQFF
CDR3 DNA: TGTGCCAGCAGTAATGGGACTCGCCGCGGGGAGCAGTTCTTC

V gene: TRBV7-2
J gene: TRBJ1-4
D gene: TRBD1
clone size: .
CDR3 protein: CASSIRQGYEKLFF
CDR3 DNA: TGTGCCAGCAGCATACGACAGGGGTATGAAAAACTGTTTTTT

V gene: TRBV14
J gene: TRBJ1-6
D gene: .
clone size: .
CDR3 protein: CASSQESEGVFYSPLHF
CDR3 DNA: TGTGCCAGCAGCCAAGAATCCGAGGGGGTGTTCTATTCACCCCTCCACTTT

V gene: TRBV5-4
J gene: TRBJ1-2
D gene: .
clone size: .
CDR3 protein: CASSLVGQNYGYTF
CDR3 DNA: TGTGCCAGCAGCTTGGTGGGACAAAACTATGGCTACACCTTC

V gene: TRBV29-1
J gene: TRBJ2-7
D gene: .
clone size: .
CDR3 protein: CSVPAGRRYEQYF
CDR3 DNA: TGCAGCGTTCCGGCCGGGCGGCGGTACGAGCAGTACTTC

V gene: TRBV27
J gene: TRBJ1-2
D gene: TRBD1
clone size: .
CDR3 protein: CASRPMTRGRRDYGYTF
CDR3 DNA: TGTGCCAGCAGGCCGATGACAAGGGGGCGGCGAGACTATGGCTACACCTTC

V gene: TRBV5-6
J gene: TRBJ1-4
D gene: .
clone size: .
CDR3 protein: CASSREMGANEKLFF
CDR3 DNA: TGTGCCAGCAGCCGGGAGATGGGAGCTAATGAAAAACTGTTTTTT

V gene: TRBV18
J gene: TRBJ2-5
D gene: .
clone size: .
CDR3 protein: CASSPEPGEETQYF
CDR3 DNA: TGTGCCAGCTCACCAGAACCGGGGGAAGAGACCCAGTACTTC

V gene: TRBV4-1
J gene: TRBJ2-7
D gene: TRBD1
clone size: .
CDR3 protein: CASSFAGQATIYEQYF
CDR3 DNA: TGCGCCAGCAGCTTCGCGGGACAGGCTACCATCTACGAGCAGTACTTC

V gene: TRBV7-9
J gene: TRBJ1-2
D gene: .
clone size: .
CDR3 protein: CASSSGARLGGYTF
CDR3 DNA: TGTGCCAGCAGCTCCGGAGCGCGCCTTGGGGGCTACACCTTC

V gene: TRBV6-5
J gene: TRBJ2-3
D gene: .
clone size: .
CDR3 protein: CASSPAVGGTDTQYF
CDR3 DNA: TGTGCCAGCAGTCCGGCGGTTGGGGGTACAGATACGCAGTATTTT